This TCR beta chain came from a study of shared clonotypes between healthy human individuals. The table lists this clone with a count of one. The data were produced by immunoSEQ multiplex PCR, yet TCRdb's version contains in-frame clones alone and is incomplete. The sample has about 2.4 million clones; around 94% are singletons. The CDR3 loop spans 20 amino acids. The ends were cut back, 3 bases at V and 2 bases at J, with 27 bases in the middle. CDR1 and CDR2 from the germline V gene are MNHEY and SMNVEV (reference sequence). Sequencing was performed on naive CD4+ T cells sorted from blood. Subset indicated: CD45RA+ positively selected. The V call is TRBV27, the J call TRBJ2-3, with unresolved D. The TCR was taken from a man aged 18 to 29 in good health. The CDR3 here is CASSFRPFLGPARSTDTQYF. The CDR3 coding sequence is TGTGCCAGCAGTTTCCGCCCCTTCTTGGGCCCGGCCAGGTCCACAGATACGCAGTATTTT.